This TCR beta chain was recorded in a study of blood T cell repertoires in COVID-19. Study-wide background: Whether acute or convalescent, the COVID-19 samples came from the United States, Italy and Spain. Sources were T cells, B-cell-depleted T cells, or PBMCs; the material itself was cDNA or gDNA.

Original processing methods: Amplification from reference gene primers served as the basis for estimated nucleated cell counts. TCRdb's table, derived via immunoSEQ multiplex PCR, lists solely in-frame clones and lacks some. D and trimming come from the DNA, and the V and J calls and clone size come from that table. Of hundreds of thousands of clones listed, about four fifths are singletons. Sequencing used peripheral blood. This sequence originates from a woman in her 70s with acute or convalescent COVID-19.

The CDR3 here is CASSQDVRGYEQYF. In nucleotides, the CDR3 is TGTGCCAGCAGCCAAGATGTCCGCGGATACGAGCAGTACTTC. The V gene is TRBV3-1 (or the pseudogene TRBV3-2), the J gene TRBJ2-7; unclear D gene. Trimming removed 0 bases at V and 4 bases at J, with 10 bases between. Germline V gene lookup returns CDR1 LGHDT and CDR2 YNNKEL (reference sequence). The CDR3 has 14 amino acids.